The 21 T cell receptor beta chains reported below all come from one sample, sequenced in a study of tumor-infiltrating lymphocytes in primary liver carcinoma. Without any cell sorting, roughly 20-32 mg of bulk tissue yielded co-extracted RNA and DNA. The authors made TCR beta cDNA from around 500 ng total RNA with a constant-region primer. Construction of TCR beta libraries relied on three successive nested multiplex PCR rounds employing slightly modified ARM-PCR. With TRBV1-TRBV30 forward primers and a C-beta reverse primer, the first two PCR rounds were run for 10 to 11 cycles each. TCRdb itself ran the multiplex PCR reads through MiXCR, one entry per CDR3 protein. The sample gives more than 95,000 distinct CDR3 sequences, 55% to 75% of which show up once; around 8.2% is in the top ten. Sequencing was carried out using liver tumor tissue from sampling region 3. The subset is: tumor region T3, left-lateral pole. These receptors all stem from a woman aged 60-75 years with primary liver carcinoma and hepatitis B virus infection.

Concerning this clonotype itself: The CDR3 does not close with the conserved phenylalanine or tryptophan, likely indicating a read error. Because the CDR3's place on the DNA is in doubt, the DNA is left out and the CDR3 is given as listed by TCRdb. The chain is built from TRBV11-2 and TRBJ2-2; the tabulated D call, TRBD2, remains unverified against the DNA. The CDR3 is 16 residues long, ends included. Germline values: CDR1 SGHAT, CDR2 FQNNGV. CDR3 sequence reads: CASSSSRSRNTGEPFL.

Remarks on this clonotype: Compared with germline, one end of the junction differs, possibly owing to a read error. The rearrangement links TRBV11-2 to TRBJ2-4; TRBD2 is a possible D gene (6 bases). Germline CDR1 is SGHAT and CDR2 is FQNNGV. The CDR3 runs to 15 residues. CDR3 loop: CTSSLARGAGIFQYF. In nucleotides, the CDR3 is TGTACCAGCAGTTTAGCGCGTGGGGCGGGAATATTCCAGTACTTC.

For this clonotype: At one boundary the junction diverges from the germline segment, which might be a read error. The chain carries TRBV10-3 and TRBJ1-2, with no clear D. Germline CDR1 and CDR2: ENHRY and SYGVKD. The CDR3 has 12 residues. The CDR3 bases are TGTGCCATCAGTGAGGACGGCTATGGCTACACTTTC. It translates to CAISEDGYGYTF.

J is TRBJ1-2 and V is TRBV11-2; a possible D gene is TRBD1 (5 bases). The CDR3 is made up of 13 amino acids. The V end lost 5 bases, the J end lost 9 bases, and 16 bases lay between the germline ends. Germline V gene sequence: CDR1 SGHAT, CDR2 FQNNGV. This CDR3 is CASSHEGCGCYTF. CDR3 bases: TGTGCCAGCAGCCACGAGGGGTGTGGATGCTACACCTTC.

Ten or more counts support this clonotype. J is TRBJ2-5 and V is TRBV4-2, with D perhaps matching TRBD1 or TRBD2 (5 bases each). CDR1 LGHNA and CDR2 YNFKEQ come from the germline V gene. Trimming took off 5 bases at V and 5 bases at J, with 15 bases between the two ends. The CDR3 runs to 14 residues. The CDR3 here is CASSEPGPGETQYF. In DNA form, the CDR3 reads TGTGCCAGCAGCGAACCGGGACCGGGGGAGACCCAGTACTTC.

This clonotype occurred once. One end of the junction does not line up with germline, which may come from a read error. The J gene is TRBJ2-7, the V gene TRBV29-1; maybe TRBD2 (6 bases). Germline CDR1 is SQVTM and CDR2 is ANQGSEA. CDR3 size: 13 residues. This CDR3 is CSVGGTSSDGQYF. The CDR3 DNA follows: TGCAGCGTGGGGGGAACTAGCAGCGACGGGCAGTATTTC.

Concerning this clonotype itself: A much bigger clone sits one base away, suggesting this may be a read error. This chain connects TRBV12-3 or TRBV12-4 to TRBJ1-1; D call uncertain. CDR3 length equals 13 residues. CDR3 sequence: CASSLAQNIEAFF. CDR3 DNA: TGTGCCAGCAGTTTAGCACAGAACATTGAAGCTTTCTTT.

This clonotype occurred once. A junction end diverges from the germline sequence, so it may reflect a read error. The gene calls are TRBV12-3 or TRBV12-4 and TRBJ2-7; 10 bases are a match to TRBD1. The CDR3 runs to 16 residues. The CDR3 DNA is TGTGCCAACACATCACCGGACAGGGGGGGGTCCTACGAGCAGTACTTT. Translated: CANTSPDRGGSYEQYF.

In the case of this clonotype: The germline gene is not matched at one end of the junction; a read error may be the cause. The V and J genes are TRBV18 and TRBJ2-3; D is undetermined. Looked up from germline, CDR1 is KGHSH and CDR2 is LQKENI. The CDR3 sequence is 15 residues long. CDR3 sequence reads: CTSSPGTPITDTQYF. CDR3 sequence (DNA): TGTACCAGCTCACCAGGTACTCCGATCACAGATACGCAGTATTTT.

With respect to this clonotype: Given the absence of the conserved phenylalanine or tryptophan at the CDR3 end, a read error is likely. Because the CDR3's place on the DNA is in doubt, the DNA is left out and the CDR3 is given as listed by TCRdb. V usage is TRBV12-3 or TRBV12-4 and J usage is TRBJ2-7. The CDR3 contains 15 residues when both ends are counted. The CDR3 protein is CASSFDLDATYEQHL.

For this clonotype: A much bigger clone sits one base away, suggesting this may be a read error. This chain joins TRBV7-9 and TRBJ1-1; D is possibly TRBD1 (6 bases). V dropped 5 bases and J dropped 4 bases, with 14 bases sitting between them. There are 14 residues in the CDR3. Germline assignment: CDR1 SEHNR and CDR2 FQNEAQ (reference sequence). The CDR3 here is CASSECGGGTEAFF. In DNA, the CDR3 is TGTGCCAGCAGCGAATGCGGAGGGGGCACTGAAGCTTTCTTT. The complete variable domain, with remaining parts taken from reference TRBV7-9 and TRBJ1-1, reads DTGVSQNPRHKITKRGQNVTFRCDPISEHNRLYWYRQTLGQGPEFLTYFQNEAQLEKSRLLSDRFSAERPKGSFSTLEIQRTEQGDSAMYLCASSECGGGTEAFFGQGTRLTVV.

Remarks on this clonotype: A junction boundary mismatches the germline segment, possibly from a read error. The chain's CDR3 is CASRFGTGFTDRQYF. The DNA for the CDR3 is TGTGCAAGCAGATTCGGGACAGGGTTCACAGATAGGCAGTATTTT. The chain is built from TRBV11-3 and TRBJ2-3, with TRBD1 matching 9 bases. CDR1 and CDR2 (germline): SGHNT, YENEEA. CDR3 length equals 15 residues. Based on the CDR3 plus reference TRBV11-3 and TRBJ2-3, the full variable domain is EAGVVQSPRYKIIEKKQPVAFWCNPISGHNTLYWYLQNLGQGPELLIRYENEEAVDDSQLPKDRFSAERLKGVDSTLKIQPAELGDSAVYLCASRFGTGFTDRQYFGPGTRLTVL.

Points on this clonotype: At one of its ends the junction is not consistent with the germline gene, which may arise from a read error. This sequence joins TRBV28 and TRBJ2-4; TRBD2 is a possible D gene (7 bases). Germline loops: CDR1 MDHEN, CDR2 SYDVKM. The CDR3 loop spans 14 amino acids. CDR3 amino acids: CASRKGGSGNIEYF. The CDR3 DNA reads TGTGCCAGTAGAAAGGGGGGGTCGGGAAACATTGAGTACTTC.

The J gene is TRBJ1-6, the V gene TRBV30; D remains unclear. The CDR3 contains 15 residues. The ends were cut back, 3 bases at V and 9 bases at J, with 18 bases in the middle. The germline V gene encodes CDR1 GTSNPN and CDR2 SVGIG (reference sequence). The CDR3 coding sequence is TGTGCCTGGAGCTTAGACATGGGTCTCCCTTCACCCCTCCACTTT. Its translation is CAWSLDMGLPSPLHF.

The chain couples TRBV7-8 to TRBJ2-7; D gene uncertain. In germline, CDR1 is SGHVS, CDR2 FQNEAQ. The CDR3 is 13 amino acids. With 5 bases removed from V and 1 base from J, the gap between germline ends came to 9 bases. DNA of the CDR3: TGTGCCAGCAGCCGATACAGTTCCTACGAGCAGTACTTC. This gives the protein CASSRYSSYEQYF.

The V and J genes are TRBV20-1 and TRBJ2-5, with D possibly being TRBD2 (6 bases). The CDR3 sequence is 15 residues long. V gave up 4 bases and J gave up 2 bases, with 17 bases separating them. Germline V gene lookup returns CDR1 DFQATT and CDR2 SNEGSKA (reference sequence). Here the CDR3 reads CSATRSGSSQETQYF. The CDR3 nucleotides read TGCAGTGCTACACGCAGCGGGTCCTCACAAGAGACCCAGTACTTC.

The chain employs TRBV2 and TRBJ1-5; D uncertain. TRBJ2-3 matches the DNA end more closely, so the J call is doubtful. Germline V gene lookup returns CDR1 SNHLY and CDR2 FYNNEI. The CDR3 covers 12 residues. The DNA of the CDR3 is TGTGCCAGCAGTGGCGGCAATCAGCCCCAGTATTTT. Protein product: CASSGGNQPQYF.

This clonotype was detected ten times or more. The rearrangement uses TRBV5-1 and TRBJ2-1; possibly TRBD1 for D (6 bases). This CDR3 comprises 15 residues. Germline assignment: CDR1 SGHRS and CDR2 YFSETQ. V gave up 6 bases and J gave up 5 bases, with 18 bases separating them. The CDR3 sequence is CASTPDLAGDNEQFF. In nucleotides, the CDR3 is TGCGCCAGCACCCCGGACCTGGCAGGGGACAATGAGCAGTTCTTC.

This clonotype was found once. The chain links TRBV11-1 to TRBJ2-4; 10 bases match TRBD2. CDR1 and CDR2 (germline): SGHAT, FQDESV (reference sequence). V was pared by 4 bases and J by 3 bases, with 9 bases of the junction left unmatched. The CDR3 has 17 amino acids. The DNA of the CDR3 is TGTGCCAGCAGCTCAAGAAGGACTAGCGGTAGCAAAAACATTCAGTACTTC. Protein sequence: CASSSRRTSGSKNIQYF.

This clonotype was counted between two and nine times. V gene TRBV11-3 combines with J gene TRBJ2-2; perhaps TRBD2 as D (5 bases). Germline V gene sequence: CDR1 SGHNT, CDR2 YENEEA. This CDR3 region has 14 residues. Between the trimmed V and J ends, which lost 9 bases and 6 bases, there was a span of 17 bases. CDR3 loop: CASSPLSGAGELFF. In DNA form, the CDR3 reads TGTGCCAGTAGCCCCTTAAGCGGCGCCGGGGAGCTGTTTTTT.

This clonotype was detected many times. This chain joins TRBV2 and TRBJ1-1; perhaps TRBD1 as D (5 bases). Germline lookup yields CDR1 SNHLY and CDR2 FYNNEI. The germline V and J ends were trimmed by 2 bases and 1 base, with 14 bases remaining between them. CDR3 length: 16 residues. Written as DNA, the CDR3 is TGTGCCAGCAGTGAATTCCGCGGGACGTCGAACACTGAAGCTTTCTTT. Amino acids: CASSEFRGTSNTEAFF.